This T cell receptor beta chain was captured in a study of T cells in localized non-small cell lung cancer. This CDR3 is built from 15 residues. Trimming pared 7 bases from V and 4 bases from J, leaving 14 bases between. Germline loops: CDR1 SGHNT, CDR2 YENEEA. Repertoires were generated with immunoSEQ multiplex PCR, while TCRdb's copy carries only in-frame clones and drops some. This table has 2,000 or so clones, more than 20% appearing once. The gene calls are TRBV11-3 and TRBJ2-6; D is undetermined. The receptor was derived from a female donor older than 55 with stage I lung adenocarcinoma. The sequenced sample was lung tumor tissue, obtained before any cancer treatment. The CDR3 sequence is CASTLLVAGANVLTF. As DNA, the CDR3 is TGTGCCAGCACCCTTCTAGTTGCCGGGGCCAACGTCCTGACTTTC. Combining the CDR3 with reference TRBV11-3 and TRBJ2-6 gives the whole variable domain EAGVVQSPRYKIIEKKQPVAFWCNPISGHNTLYWYLQNLGQGPELLIRYENEEAVDDSQLPKDRFSAERLKGVDSTLKIQPAELGDSAVYLCASTLLVAGANVLTFGAGSRLTVL.